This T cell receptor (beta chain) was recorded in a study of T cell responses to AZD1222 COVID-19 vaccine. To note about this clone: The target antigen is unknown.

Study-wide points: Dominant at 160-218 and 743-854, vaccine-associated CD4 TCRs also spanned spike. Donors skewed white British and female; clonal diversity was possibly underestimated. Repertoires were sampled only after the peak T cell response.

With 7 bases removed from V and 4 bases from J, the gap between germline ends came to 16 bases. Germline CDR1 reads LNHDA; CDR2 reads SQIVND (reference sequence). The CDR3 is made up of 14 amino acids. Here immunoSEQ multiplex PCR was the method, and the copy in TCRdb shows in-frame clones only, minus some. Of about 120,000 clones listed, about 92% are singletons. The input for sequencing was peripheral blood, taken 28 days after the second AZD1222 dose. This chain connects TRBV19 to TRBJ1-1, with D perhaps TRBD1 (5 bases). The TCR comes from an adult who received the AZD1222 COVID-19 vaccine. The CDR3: CASTTGGKTTEAFF. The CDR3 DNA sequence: TGTGCCAGTACCACAGGAGGGAAGACCACTGAAGCTTTCTTT.